These T cell receptor beta chains were read from a single sample in a study of T-cell reconstitution after alpha-beta-depleted transplantation in children. TCRdb re-derived calls from the PCR reads in MiXCR, one entry per CDR3 protein. The table records around 490,000 distinct CDR3 sequences, about an eighth of them present only once. The sample consisted of PBMCs, mostly from graft donor cells, taken 180 days after TCRalphabeta/CD19-depleted stem cell transplant. The receptors come from a female patient aged 2-9 years who had a stem cell transplant for aplastic anemia, so the T cells may come from the graft donor. Both conserved end residues are part of each CDR3. D genes are given only for firm matches. Only part of the rows carry a size: once, few, many, or a class if the clone is expanded.

>TRBD1|TRBJ1-3|TRBV28|few
CASSSRGQGRGNTIYF
TGTGCCAGCAGTTCCAGGGGGCAGGGGAGAGGAAACACCATATATTTT
>TRBD2|TRBJ2-3|TRBV7-9|few
CASSLRGASGAGDTQYF
TGTGCCAGCAGCTTAAGAGGGGCTAGCGGGGCCGGGGATACGCAGTATTTT
>TRBD1|TRBJ2-3|TRBV18|NA
CASSPLGQGIDTQYF
TGTGCCAGCTCACCACTGGGACAGGGGATAGATACGCAGTATTTT
>NA|TRBJ2-4|TRBV5-6|NA
CASSQASLAKNIQYF
TGTGCCAGCAGCCAGGCTAGTCTAGCCAAAAACATTCAGTACTTC
>NA|TRBJ1-1|TRBV14|many
CATSHTAAFF
TGTGCCACCTCGCACACAGCTGCTTTCTTT
>TRBD1|TRBJ2-5|TRBV28|NA
CASMVRGQETQYF
TGTGCCAGCATGGTCAGGGGGCAAGAGACCCAGTACTTC
>NA|TRBJ2-3|TRBV18|NA
CASSRLLGQTTDTQYF
TGTGCCAGCTCACGTTTACTGGGTCAGACCACAGATACGCAGTATTTT
>NA|TRBJ2-7|TRBV20-1|many
CSARDLRTYEQYF
TGCAGTGCTAGAGATCTCAGAACCTACGAGCAGTACTTC
>TRBD1|TRBJ2-1|TRBV20-1|NA
CSARDDRAYNEQFF
TGCAGTGCTAGAGACGACAGGGCGTACAATGAGCAGTTCTTC
>NA|TRBJ1-1|TRBV11-2|few
CASSLLGVNTEAFF
TGTGCCAGCAGCCTACTGGGGGTGAACACTGAAGCTTTCTTT
>TRBD2|TRBJ2-5|TRBV28|many
CASSVPGLAVETQYF
TGTGCCAGCAGTGTCCCGGGACTAGCCGTAGAGACCCAGTACTTC
>NA|TRBJ1-1|TRBV6-5|few
CASSYFPNRGKNTEAFF
TGTGCCAGCAGTTACTTTCCCAATAGGGGCAAGAACACTGAAGCTTTCTTT
>NA|TRBJ2-5|TRBV11-3|NA
CASSPGGTYPGETQYF
TGTGCCAGCAGCCCCGGGGGTACCTATCCCGGAGAGACCCAGTACTTC
>NA|TRBJ2-5|TRBV27|few
CASSLLWTGETQYF
TGTGCCAGCAGTTTGTTATGGACGGGAGAGACCCAGTACTTC
>TRBD2|TRBJ2-3|TRBV7-2|NA
CASSLAGTTYTDTQYF
TGTGCCAGCAGCTTAGCCGGGACTACCTACACAGATACGCAGTATTTT
>TRBD1|TRBJ2-1|TRBV20-1|NA
CSAPGTGGHEQFF
TGCAGTGCCCCCGGGACAGGGGGGCATGAGCAGTTCTTC
>NA|TRBJ2-7|TRBV2|NA
CASSPRERPYEQYF
TGTGCCAGCAGTCCCCGGGAGCGGCCCTACGAGCAGTACTTC
>TRBD1|TRBJ1-6|TRBV28|NA
CATDRAPNSPLHF
TGTGCCACGGACAGGGCTCCGAATTCACCCCTCCACTTT
>TRBD2|TRBJ2-1|TRBV20-1|NA
CCARVLGLAATVYEQFF
TGCTGTGCTAGAGTTTTGGGACTAGCGGCCACGGTGTATGAGCAGTTCTTC
>TRBD1|TRBJ1-5|TRBV28|few
CASLSPQGAAYSNQPQHF
TGTGCCAGCCTCTCCCCCCAGGGGGCGGCCTATAGCAATCAGCCCCAGCATTTT
>TRBD1|TRBJ1-5|TRBV29-1|few
CSVGGAGTGPNQPQHF
TGCAGCGTTGGGGGGGCGGGGACAGGGCCGAATCAGCCCCAGCATTTT
>NA|TRBJ1-1|TRBV5-1|NA
CASSLARVNTEAFF
TGCGCCAGCAGCTTGGCCAGAGTCAACACTGAAGCTTTCTTT
>TRBD2|TRBJ2-5|TRBV9|NA
CASSAGLAGVGQETQYF
TGTGCCAGCAGCGCGGGACTAGCGGGAGTGGGGCAAGAGACCCAGTACTTC
>TRBD2|TRBJ2-7|TRBV20-1|NA
CSARGLTSAYEQYF
TGCAGTGCAAGGGGCCTGACTAGCGCCTACGAGCAGTACTTC
>NA|TRBJ2-7|TRBV28|many
CASTRPRVLYEQYF
TGTGCCAGCACCCGGCCCCGGGTCTTATACGAGCAGTACTTC
>NA|TRBJ2-5|TRBV3-1|NA
CASRARASQETQYF
TGTGCCAGCAGGGCCCGGGCTAGTCAAGAGACCCAGTACTTC
>NA|TRBJ2-7|TRBV6-5|NA
CASSYGETGELAEQYF
TGTGCCAGCAGTTACGGTGAGACAGGAGAACTAGCGGAGCAGTACTTC
>NA|TRBJ2-1|TRBV20-1|few
CSALAGAIYNEQFF
TGCAGTGCCCTGGCGGGGGCGATCTACAATGAGCAGTTCTTC
>NA|TRBJ1-2|TRBV18|few
CASSPFGVYYGYTF
TGTGCCAGCTCACCCTTCGGGGTTTACTATGGCTACACCTTC
>NA|TRBJ2-3|TRBV28|few
CASSFWGELADTQYF
TGTGCCAGCAGTTTCTGGGGGGAGTTGGCAGATACGCAGTATTTT
>TRBD2|TRBJ2-1|TRBV5-1|NA
CASSLVTSGIGASHQSSYNEQFF
TGCGCCAGCAGCTTGGTGACTAGCGGGATAGGGGCTTCGCACCAAAGCTCCTACAATGAGCAGTTCTTC
>TRBD1|TRBJ1-5|TRBV19|many
CASSRDRGGQPQHF
TGTGCCAGTAGTCGCGACAGGGGAGGTCAGCCCCAGCATTTT
>TRBD2|TRBJ2-1|TRBV10-3|many
CAISEGLAGLDNEQFF
TGTGCCATCAGTGAGGGACTAGCGGGATTGGACAATGAGCAGTTCTTC
>NA|TRBJ2-1|TRBV19|few
CASSIERDEQFF
TGTGCCAGTAGTATAGAACGGGATGAGCAGTTCTTC
>NA|TRBJ2-1|TRBV6-2/TRBV6-3|few
CASSYGPGRKRDEQFF
TGTGCCAGCAGTTACGGTCCGGGACGGAAACGGGATGAGCAGTTCTTC
>TRBD2|TRBJ2-1|TRBV7-2|NA
CASSQHRDYYNEQFF
TGTGCCAGCAGCCAACACCGGGACTACTACAATGAGCAGTTCTTC
>TRBD1|TRBJ2-3|TRBV29-1|many
CSVSGTDAGTDTQYF
TGCAGCGTCTCCGGGACAGACGCGGGCACAGATACGCAGTATTTT
>NA|TRBJ2-3|TRBV5-1|many
CASSLAAMGGTQYF
TGCGCCAGCAGCTTGGCAGCGATGGGGGGTACGCAGTATTTT
>TRBD1|TRBJ2-7|TRBV20-1|few
CGAGTAPYEQYF
TGCGGAGCCGGGACAGCCCCCTACGAGCAGTACTTC
>NA|TRBJ2-3|TRBV28|NA
CASARGKRAPGHTDTQYF
TGTGCCAGCGCCCGGGGTAAGAGGGCCCCAGGACACACAGATACGCAGTATTTT
>NA|TRBJ1-1|TRBV20-1|NA
CSAEGGYTEAFF
TGCAGTGCAGAGGGGGGTTACACTGAAGCTTTCTTT
>TRBD1|TRBJ2-1|TRBV12-3/TRBV12-4|many
CASSLRGPDRGGSNEQFF
TGTGCCAGCAGTTTACGCGGCCCAGACAGGGGGGGGTCCAATGAGCAGTTCTTC
>NA|TRBJ2-5|TRBV5-1|few
CASSSPYQETQYF
TGCGCCAGCAGCTCCCCGTACCAAGAGACCCAGTACTTC
>TRBD2|TRBJ2-3|TRBV28|few
CASSFPTLAGVGDTQYF
TGTGCCAGCAGTTTCCCCACCCTAGCGGGAGTTGGAGATACGCAGTATTTT
>TRBD2|TRBJ2-1|TRBV10-3|NA
CAIKEREMHNEQFF
TGTGCCATCAAGGAGCGGGAGATGCACAATGAGCAGTTCTTC
>NA|TRBJ2-6|TRBV19|NA
CASSLYRGQLRSGANVLTF
TGTGCCAGTAGTTTGTACCGAGGACAGTTAAGATCTGGGGCCAACGTCCTGACTTTC
>NA|TRBJ2-1|TRBV21-1|NA
CASSKAQGSNEQFF
TGTGCCAGCAGCAAAGCGCAGGGTAGCAATGAGCAGTTCTTC
>NA|TRBJ1-2|TRBV29-1|NA
CSVRREVNYGYTF
TGCAGCGTTCGGCGGGAAGTCAACTATGGCTACACCTTC
>NA|TRBJ1-3|TRBV18|NA
CASSPLGVSSGNTIYF
TGTGCCAGCTCACCACTCGGGGTCAGCTCTGGAAACACCATATATTTT
>TRBD1|TRBJ1-1|TRBV5-1|few
CASSLPGQGMNTEAFF
TGCGCCAGCAGCTTGCCGGGACAGGGCATGAACACTGAAGCTTTCTTT
>TRBD2|TRBJ2-1|TRBV24-1|NA
CATMGLASLNEQFF
TGTGCCACCATGGGACTAGCGAGCCTCAATGAGCAGTTCTTC
>TRBD1|TRBJ2-1|TRBV23-1|NA
CASSHGQGSEQFF
TGCGCCAGCAGTCACGGACAGGGGAGTGAGCAGTTCTTC
>TRBD2|TRBJ2-1|TRBV12-3/TRBV12-4|NA
CASSLPSGGGFNEQFF
TGTGCCAGCAGTTTACCCAGCGGGGGCGGGTTCAATGAGCAGTTCTTC
>NA|TRBJ2-1|TRBV4-3|many
CASSQSPGAGEQFF
TGCGCCAGCAGCCAATCACCAGGGGCCGGGGAGCAGTTCTTC
>NA|TRBJ1-1|TRBV15|few
CATSGKTPGIEAFF
TGTGCCACCAGCGGAAAAACACCGGGGATTGAAGCTTTCTTT